Sequencing of this TCR beta chain was carried out in a study of radiotherapy plus CTLA-4 blockade in lung cancer. Study-level background: Disease control was seen in approximately 31% of patients, objective responses in approximately 19%. General study results and limits: After treatment with radiotherapy plus ipilimumab, TCR clones that came from the tumor expanded in blood. Interferon-beta, together with early blood T cell clone dynamics, reportedly best predicted response.

Enrolled patients, whose metastatic non-small-cell lung cancer was chemo-refractory, received focal radiation plus CTLA-4 blockade with ipilimumab. In its sample, this clone was seen a few times. Its target is unknown. The CDR3 loop spans 16 amino acids. J lost 5 bases, V lost 5 bases, and 11 bases had no gene match. Germline-derived CDR1 and CDR2 are SGHVS and FNYEAQ. Sequencing was performed with immunoSEQ multiplex PCR; in TCRdb, only in-frame clones are kept and a portion is missing. Seen here are tens of thousands of clones, 60% to 85% observed once, and the top ten hold 3.5% to 4.5%. The source is a human donor with non-small cell lung cancer who had a partial response to radiotherapy plus ipilimumab. Some clones in this sample may be carry-over from other donors' samples. This specimen consisted of peripheral blood, obtained from a patient treated with radiotherapy plus ipilimumab. The chain employs TRBV7-6 and TRBJ2-7; 11 positions match TRBD2. The CDR3 loop reads CASSPTIAGGINEQYF. CDR3 sequence (DNA): TGTGCCAGCAGCCCAACCATAGCGGGAGGGATAAACGAGCAGTACTTC.